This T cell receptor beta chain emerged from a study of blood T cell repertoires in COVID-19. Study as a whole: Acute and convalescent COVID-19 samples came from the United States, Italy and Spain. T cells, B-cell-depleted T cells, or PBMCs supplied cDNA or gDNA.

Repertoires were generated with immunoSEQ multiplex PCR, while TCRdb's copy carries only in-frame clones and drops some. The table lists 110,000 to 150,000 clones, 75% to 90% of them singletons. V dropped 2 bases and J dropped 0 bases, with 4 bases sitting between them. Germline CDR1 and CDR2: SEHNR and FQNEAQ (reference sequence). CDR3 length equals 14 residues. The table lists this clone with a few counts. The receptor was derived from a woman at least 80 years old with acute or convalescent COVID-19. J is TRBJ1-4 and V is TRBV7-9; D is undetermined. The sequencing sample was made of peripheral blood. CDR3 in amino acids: CASSLSPTNEKLFF. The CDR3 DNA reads TGTGCCAGCAGCTTAAGCCCAACTAATGAAAAACTGTTTTTT.